This is a list of T cell receptor beta chains from one sample in a study of shared clonotypes between healthy human individuals. Libraries were prepared by immunoSEQ multiplex PCR; TCRdb keeps only in-frame clonotypes and omits some of them. The sample lists roughly 590,000 clones, about 95% occurring once. The sequencing input was naive CD8+ T cells sorted from blood. These receptors were obtained from a woman aged 25 to 45 in good health. Both conserved end residues are part of each CDR3.

TRBV19,TRBJ1-4,CASSTEGSHEKLFF
TRBV27,TRBJ2-1,CASRTWEGTNEQFF
TRBV4-2,TRBJ2-1,CASSLPWGRNEQFF
TRBV7-6,TRBJ2-2,CASTGFTGELFF
TRBV30,TRBJ2-4,CAWSEGRENIQYF
TRBV30,TRBJ2-4,CAWSGGDLAKNIQYF
TRBV9,TRBJ2-7,CASSVSGGSSYEQYF
TRBV28,TRBJ2-7,CASSPARGGYEQYF
TRBV2,TRBJ2-1,CASSLGQSSYNEQFF
TRBV7-9,TRBJ1-5,CASSPGTGEHQPQHF
TRBV27,TRBJ1-5,CASTTGAGGQPQHF
TRBV5-6,TRBJ2-1,CASSLSTAQIDNEQFF
TRBV19,TRBJ2-3,CASSTSISGDTQYF
TRBV27,TRBJ2-1,CASSLPSPYNEQFF
TRBV27,TRBJ1-5,CASSPVGGGQPQHF
TRBV29-1,TRBJ2-5,CSVEDRREVETQYF
TRBV2,TRBJ2-3,CASSSTGGPDTQYF
TRBV6-1,TRBJ1-2,CASSARQGSYSSGGYTF
TRBV5-4,TRBJ2-5,CASSFGVRQGTQETQYF
TRBV7-9,TRBJ2-7,CASSLGQNYEQYF
TRBV27,TRBJ2-1,CASSFSHLGGQFF
TRBV29-1,TRBJ2-5,CSVDWTHETQYF
TRBV27,TRBJ1-4,CASRPLRGNEKLFF
TRBV27,TRBJ2-7,CASSLSGDSYEQYF
TRBV7-9,TRBJ2-6,CASRLLRDGASGANVLTF
TRBV28,TRBJ2-7,CASSLAVSRGSYEQYF
TRBV6-1,TRBJ1-4,CASSELPPGQVNEKLFF
TRBV29-1,TRBJ2-1,CSVEDWGELSYNEQFF
TRBV2,TRBJ1-5,CASREGAYSNQPQHF
TRBV6-5,TRBJ1-2,CASGDDPWERGYTF
TRBV9,TRBJ2-1,CASSVGGGLSYNEQFF
TRBV29-1,TRBJ2-3,CSVLATATDTQYF
TRBV5-1,TRBJ2-7,CASSLEAGRSYEQYF
TRBV28,TRBJ2-3,CASSHSLRPGQGFPDTQYF
TRBV7-9,TRBJ2-1,CASSLGGKAGEQFF
TRBV9,TRBJ2-7,CASSPVGGLNEQYF
TRBV7-9,TRBJ1-5,CASSLGVNQPQHF
TRBV2,TRBJ1-2,CASTGGPYGYTF
TRBV7-9,TRBJ2-5,CASSLKETQYF
TRBV15,TRBJ2-3,CATSSLAGESDTQYF
TRBV5-4,TRBJ2-1,CASSYGYPGLLSYNEQFF
TRBV2,TRBJ2-1,CASRLLAGPSLNEQFF
TRBV7-9,TRBJ2-1,CASSSTAGPALNEQFF
TRBV4-1,TRBJ2-3,CASSQASGTGNGRADTQYF
TRBV5-6,TRBJ2-5,CASSLGGLAEYF
TRBV7-8,TRBJ2-1,CASSLWPYTGTGGSYNEQFF
TRBV6-5,TRBJ1-1,CASSQAPPEAFF
TRBV28,TRBJ2-2,CASSWGFTYTGELFF
TRBV7-9,TRBJ2-1,CASSLRVAGYNEQFF
TRBV9,TRBJ1-5,CASSVGGQDQPQHF
TRBV4-1,TRBJ2-1,CASSHLAGTYNEQFF
TRBV28,TRBJ2-3,CASSLAYTQYF
TRBV27,TRBJ2-1,CASSPREAGGPYNEQFF
TRBV30,TRBJ2-7,CAWSVLRAGLSWEQYF
TRBV29-1,TRBJ1-3,CSVGTDQGNTIYF